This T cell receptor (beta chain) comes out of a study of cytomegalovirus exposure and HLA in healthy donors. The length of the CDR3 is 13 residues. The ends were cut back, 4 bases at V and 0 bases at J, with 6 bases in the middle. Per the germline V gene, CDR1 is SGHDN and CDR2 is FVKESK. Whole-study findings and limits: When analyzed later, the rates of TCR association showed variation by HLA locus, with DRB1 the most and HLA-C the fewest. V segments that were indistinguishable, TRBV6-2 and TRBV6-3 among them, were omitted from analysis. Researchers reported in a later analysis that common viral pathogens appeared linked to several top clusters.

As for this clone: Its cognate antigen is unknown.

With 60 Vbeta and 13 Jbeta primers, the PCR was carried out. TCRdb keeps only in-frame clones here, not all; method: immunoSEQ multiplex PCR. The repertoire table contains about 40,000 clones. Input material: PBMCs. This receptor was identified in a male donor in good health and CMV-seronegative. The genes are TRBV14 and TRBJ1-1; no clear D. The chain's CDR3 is CASSLTVNTEAFF. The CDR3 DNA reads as TGTGCCAGCAGCCTAACAGTGAACACTGAAGCTTTCTTT.